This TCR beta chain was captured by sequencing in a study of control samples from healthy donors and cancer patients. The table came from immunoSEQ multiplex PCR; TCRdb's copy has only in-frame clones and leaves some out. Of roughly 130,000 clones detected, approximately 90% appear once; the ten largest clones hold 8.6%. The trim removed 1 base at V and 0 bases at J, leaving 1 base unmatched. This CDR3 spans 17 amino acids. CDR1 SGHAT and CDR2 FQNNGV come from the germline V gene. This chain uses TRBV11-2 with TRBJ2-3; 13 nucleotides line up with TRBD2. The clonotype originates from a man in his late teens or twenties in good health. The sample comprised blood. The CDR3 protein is CASSLGLAGGSTDTQYF. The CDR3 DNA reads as TGTGCCAGCAGCTTAGGACTAGCGGGGGGCAGCACAGATACGCAGTATTTT. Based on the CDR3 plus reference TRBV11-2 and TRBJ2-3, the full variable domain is EAGVAQSPRYKIIEKRQSVAFWCNPISGHATLYWYQQILGQGPKLLIQFQNNGVVDDSQLPKDRFSAERLKGVDSTLKIQPAKLEDSAVYLCASSLGLAGGSTDTQYFGPGTRLTVL.